This is a list of T cell receptor beta chains from one sample in a study of shared clonotypes between healthy human individuals. The data were produced by immunoSEQ multiplex PCR, yet TCRdb's version contains in-frame clones alone and is incomplete. Of about 1.5 million clones detected, under 99% appear once; the ten largest clones hold roughly 0.4%. The sequencing sample was made of naive CD4+ T cells sorted from blood. The origin of the receptors is a young man in good health. Each CDR3 is given without its conserved first and last residue. The D gene is left open where the match is weak.

.	TRBV2	ASGGLRGFTDTQY
.	TRBV6-1	ASSEYGTDKNIQY
.	TRBV19	ASSMRRGQPQH
.	TRBV5-4	ASSLTQGRSYEQY
.	TRBV11-2	ASSLGVLASEQY
.	TRBV7-9	ASSLESRDGILYGYT
.	TRBV5-1	ASSLASGSDTQY
.	TRBV7-2	ASGLADTQY
.	TRBV6-4	ASSDSSGATYNEQF
.	TRBV6-1	ASKKGQTAGNTIY
.	TRBV2	ASTLGRVRNYGYT
TRBD2	TRBV6-5	ASSKWRGDTQY
.	TRBV5-1	ASSLVGGPTEAF
.	TRBV15	ATSGSDTSGNTIY
.	TRBV5-6	ASSLGRNTEAF
.	TRBV18	ASSIAVSSYNEQF
.	TRBV5-4	ASSSPMGSYNEQF
TRBD1	TRBV5-6	ASSYRDRDQPQH
.	TRBV7-9	ASRAAGPGEKLF
.	TRBV18	ASSPSIDTGELF
TRBD2	TRBV10-3	ATLPWGGSSTGELF
TRBD1	TRBV5-1	ASSLLVVGQGSSYEQY
TRBD1	TRBV2	ASSVRDRGGYGYT
.	TRBV19	ASSITGNQPQH
.	TRBV5-4	ASSHRPNAYEQY
.	TRBV19	ASSIESARVDGYT
TRBD1	TRBV5-1	ASSTYRDSTYNEQF
.	TRBV7-2	ASSLAARSNQPQH
TRBD1	TRBV29-1	SVEDRGANYGYT
TRBD1	TRBV6-1	ASSEAAGTGSYGYT
TRBD2	TRBV7-9	ASSLGPTSGGYEQY
TRBD2	TRBV28	ASTQSLLAGPGELF
TRBD2	TRBV15	ATSRDPKVAGGTEQF
.	TRBV7-8	ASGYGTSAYEQY
.	TRBV10-3	AISDISYEQY
.	TRBV14	ASRRGGAGANVLT
TRBD1	TRBV28	ASGTGAGELF
.	TRBV7-8	ASSLARVDEQF
.	TRBV11-2	ASSPLTGIHEQY
TRBD1	TRBV7-6	ASSQPGQIRGYT
.	TRBV29-1	SVEDAPHGGTTDTQY
.	TRBV4-1	ASSQVVGGTDTQY
.	TRBV21-1	ASTEKTGTGGSEQY
.	TRBV6-5	ASSYSTVRGYT